What follows are 27 T cell receptor beta chains derived from one specimen sequenced in a study of T cells in localized non-small cell lung cancer (dated by TCRdb to 2019 to 2021). The library was built by means of the immunoSEQ multiplex PCR assay. TCRdb carries this immuneACCESS record with in-frame sequences only. Its versions omit some clonotypes, under half of them owing to an unresolved V gene in the studies checked, with the rest unexplained. This sample gives 20,000 to 30,000 clones in total; 86% of them show up just once. The ten largest clones represent roughly 1.1% of the sample. Sequences were derived from peripheral blood, sampled before any cancer treatment. These receptors came from a woman aged 40 to 75 with stage I lung adenocarcinoma.

V gene TRBV11-2 combines with J gene TRBJ1-3; D might be TRBD1 (5 bases). Germline CDR1 is SGHAT and CDR2 is FQNNGV. The CDR3 is 14 amino acids. Trimming shortened V by 1 base and J by 2 bases, and 6 bases separated the two germline ends. CDR3 nucleotide sequence: TGTGCCAGCAGCTTAGCGACAGCTGGAAACACCATATATTTT. This encodes CASSLATAGNTIYF.

The gene calls are TRBV5-6 and TRBJ2-7; possibly TRBD1 for D (6 bases). CDR1 is SGHDT, CDR2 YYEEEE, per germline. V was clipped by 7 bases and J by 3 bases, with 17 bases between them. The CDR3 runs 14 residues. This chain's CDR3 is CASGVTGMNYEQYF. CDR3 DNA: TGTGCCAGCGGTGTAACAGGGATGAACTACGAGCAGTACTTC.

This chain joins TRBV7-2 and TRBJ2-5; no clear D gene. The CDR3 consists of 11 residues. The V gene lost 2 bases and the J gene lost 5 bases, with 3 bases spanning the gap. Germline assignment: CDR1 SGHTA and CDR2 FQGNSA. For the CDR3, the DNA is TGTGCCAGCAGCTTACACGAGACCCAGTACTTC. It translates to CASSLHETQYF.

The chain uses TRBV5-1 and TRBJ1-3; 12 positions agree with TRBD1. Germline CDR1 SGHRS, CDR2 YFSETQ. The junction had 5 bases not matched to a gene; V was cut back by 0 bases and J by 4 bases. The CDR3 is 17 residues long. The CDR3 here is CASSLDAGQGAGNTIYF. CDR3 coding DNA: TGCGCCAGCAGCTTGGACGCGGGACAGGGGGCAGGAAACACCATATATTTT.

This chain connects TRBV7-9 to TRBJ2-7, with TRBD2 matching over 11 bases. Trimming at V came to 4 bases and at J to 3 bases, leaving 8 bases not matched to a gene. This CDR3 contains 16 residues. Germline CDR1 is SEHNR and CDR2 is FQNEAQ (reference sequence). In DNA, the CDR3 is TGTGCCAGCAGCTCCGGTAGCGGGGGGGCTATCTACGAGCAGTACTTC. This encodes CASSSGSGGAIYEQYF. Together with reference TRBV7-9 and TRBJ2-7, the CDR3 gives the full variable domain: DTGVSQNPRHKITKRGQNVTFRCDPISEHNRLYWYRQTLGQGPEFLTYFQNEAQLEKSRLLSDRFSAERPKGSFSTLEIQRTEQGDSAMYLCASSSGSGGAIYEQYFGPGTRLTVT.

The gene calls are TRBV4-2 and TRBJ1-4, with TRBD1 matching over 7 bases. Germline CDR1 and CDR2: LGHNA and YNFKEQ. The length of the CDR3 is 17 residues. V lost 3 bases to trimming and J lost 2 bases; unmatched junction nucleotides: 9. CDR3 nucleotides: TGTGCCAGCAGCCAGAGGGGGCTGGGGCGCACTAATGAAAAACTGTTTTTT. Amino acids: CASSQRGLGRTNEKLFF.

The rearrangement uses TRBV11-3 and TRBJ2-3; D perhaps matches TRBD2 (6 bases). This CDR3 is 15 amino acids long. Trimming removed 3 bases from V and 5 bases from J, with 15 bases in between. Germline lookup yields CDR1 SGHNT and CDR2 YENEEA. CDR3 sequence reads: CASSFSGGVRDTQYF. The CDR3 DNA follows: TGTGCCAGCAGCTTCAGCGGAGGGGTTCGAGATACGCAGTATTTT.

The V and J genes are TRBV9 and TRBJ2-2, with TRBD2 as a possible D gene (5 bases). CDR1 and CDR2 (germline): SGDLS, YYNGEE. V was clipped by 3 bases and J by 7 bases, with 16 bases between them. The CDR3 totals 15 residues. CDR3 nucleotide sequence: TGTGCCAGCAGCGCCACACTAGAGCCCGGCGGGGAGCTGTTTTTT. As protein: CASSATLEPGGELFF.

This chain uses TRBV18 with TRBJ1-1; 7 bases are shared with TRBD1. Germline lookup yields CDR1 KGHSH and CDR2 LQKENI. The CDR3 is 15 amino acids. The V segment lost 5 bases and the J segment 3 bases; nucleotides outside the gene matches: 9. In nucleotides, the CDR3 is TGTGCCAGCTCATTTTCGAGACAGGGTGACACTGAAGCTTTCTTT. Residues: CASSFSRQGDTEAFF.

This chain links TRBV4-1 with TRBJ2-7, with D possibly called TRBD1 or TRBD2 (5 bases each). This CDR3 has 17 residues. From germline, CDR1 is MGHRA and CDR2 YSYEKL. Trimming removed 0 bases at V and 0 bases at J, with 15 bases between. The DNA for the CDR3 is TGCGCCAGCAGCCAAGATTTTGGCCGGGGCCTCTCCTACGAGCAGTACTTC. It encodes CASSQDFGRGLSYEQYF.

The genes are TRBV19 and TRBJ1-5; no reliable D call. The length of the CDR3 is 14 residues. V shed 5 bases and J shed 7 bases, with 15 bases lying between them. Germline assignment: CDR1 LNHDA and CDR2 SQIVND (reference sequence). The CDR3 protein is CASSLQDIKQPQHF. CDR3 nucleotides: TGTGCCAGTAGTCTCCAAGACATAAAGCAGCCCCAGCATTTT.

This clone was detected only a few times. The V and J genes are TRBV6-5 and TRBJ1-1; TRBD1 is a possible D gene (5 bases). The CDR3 covers 15 residues. V was pared by 0 bases and J by 5 bases, with 13 bases between. Germline V lookup: CDR1 MNHEY, CDR2 SVGAGI. This chain's CDR3 is CASSYSRGWGTEAFF. CDR3 nucleotides: TGTGCCAGCAGTTACTCGAGGGGATGGGGGACTGAAGCTTTCTTT.

The chain recombines TRBV7-9 with TRBJ2-3; TRBD2 is a possible D gene (6 bases). V lost 5 bases and J lost 0, with 12 bases in between. The CDR3 runs 15 residues. CDR1 is SEHNR and CDR2 is FQNEAQ in the germline V gene (reference sequence). The CDR3 loop reads CASSPLGTSTDTQYF. CDR3 coding DNA: TGTGCCAGCAGCCCACTAGGGACTAGCACAGATACGCAGTATTTT. The full variable domain, completed using reference TRBV7-9 and TRBJ2-3, is DTGVSQNPRHKITKRGQNVTFRCDPISEHNRLYWYRQTLGQGPEFLTYFQNEAQLEKSRLLSDRFSAERPKGSFSTLEIQRTEQGDSAMYLCASSPLGTSTDTQYFGPGTRLTVL.

The chain joins TRBV4-1 to TRBJ1-5; D perhaps matches TRBD1 (6 bases). V was shortened by 0 bases and J by 5 bases, with 11 bases between the two germline ends. This CDR3 spans 15 amino acids. Germline CDR1 reads MGHRA; CDR2 reads YSYEKL. Here the CDR3 reads CASSQDPSGDQPQHF. Written as DNA, the CDR3 is TGCGCCAGCAGCCAAGATCCCTCAGGGGATCAGCCCCAGCATTTT.

This clone was seen just once. The chain employs TRBV5-1 and TRBJ1-4; a weak D match, TRBD1 (5 bases). The V and J ends lost 4 bases and 0 bases respectively, with 13 bases between them. CDR1 and CDR2 from the germline V gene are SGHRS and YFSETQ. The CDR3 is 16 amino acids. CDR3 sequence reads: CASSQGTLATNEKLFF. The CDR3 DNA reads as TGCGCCAGCAGCCAAGGGACCCTGGCAACTAATGAAAAACTGTTTTTT.

The chain is built from TRBV7-2 and TRBJ1-5, with no clear D. V was cut by 6 bases and J by 2 bases, with 14 bases left in between. The CDR3 has 15 residues. The V gene's germline CDR1 is SGHTA and CDR2 FQGNSA. CDR3 bases: TGTGCCAGCAGGGCCCAGGTGGGAGGCAATCAGCCCCAGCATTTT. Its protein product is CASRAQVGGNQPQHF.

The V and J genes are TRBV6-1 and TRBJ1-2, with D possibly being TRBD1 (6 bases). Germline assignment: CDR1 MNHNS and CDR2 SASEGT. V was cut by 6 bases and J by 0 bases, with 11 bases left in between. This CDR3 is 14 amino acids long. The CDR3 here is CASRTGTTNYGYTF. The CDR3 region has the DNA TGTGCCAGCAGGACCGGGACAACTAACTATGGCTACACCTTC.

The chain carries TRBV11-3 and TRBJ2-7; D is undetermined. Trimming pared 0 bases from V and 3 bases from J, leaving 6 bases between. Per the germline V gene, CDR1 is SGHNT and CDR2 is YENEEA. The CDR3 loop spans 13 amino acids. The DNA of the CDR3 is TGTGCCAGCAGCTTAGATCTAGTCTACGAGCAGTACTTC. This sequence encodes CASSLDLVYEQYF.

CDR3 sequence (DNA): TGTGCCAGCAGGCCGTTCAGTACCTACAATGAGCAGTTCTTC. Translated, it gives CASRPFSTYNEQFF. The V call is TRBV11-3, the J call TRBJ2-1, with D uncertain. The germline CDR1 and CDR2 sequences are SGHNT and YENEEA. Trimming removed 6 bases from V and 2 bases from J, with 11 bases in between. The CDR3 loop spans 14 amino acids.

CDR3 DNA sequence: TGTGCCAGCAGTGCACAGGGGTCGGGGAGTTCACCCCTCCACTTT. This gives the protein CASSAQGSGSSPLHF. The rearrangement uses TRBV6-4 and TRBJ1-6; 7 nucleotides agree with TRBD1. After removal of 4 bases from V and 9 bases from J, the junction contained 9 bases not matched to a gene. The CDR3 contains 15 residues. Germline CDR1 and CDR2: MRHNA and SNTAGT.

The V gene is TRBV5-4, the J gene TRBJ2-7; 13 nucleotides line up with TRBD2. This CDR3 comprises 16 residues. Germline assignment: CDR1 SGHNT and CDR2 YYREEE (reference sequence). With V trimmed by 4 bases and J by 4 bases, 8 bases remained unmatched. The CDR3 sequence: CASSLGTSGVVYEQYF. The CDR3 DNA reads TGTGCCAGCAGCCTCGGGACTAGCGGGGTTGTTTACGAGCAGTACTTC.

The genes are TRBV19 and TRBJ1-4; D ambiguous. There are 16 residues in the CDR3. In germline, CDR1 is LNHDA, CDR2 SQIVND (reference sequence). Trimming removed 4 bases from V and 0 bases from J, with 12 bases in between. CDR3 DNA: TGTGCCAGTAGTAAACACAAAACAGCAACTAATGAAAAACTGTTTTTT. This sequence encodes CASSKHKTATNEKLFF. The full variable domain, rest sourced from reference TRBV19 and TRBJ1-4, is DGGITQSPKYLFRKEGQNVTLSCEQNLNHDAMYWYRQDPGQGLRLIYYSQIVNDFQKGDIAEGYSVSREKKESFPLTVTSAQKNPTAFYLCASSKHKTATNEKLFFGSGTQLSVL.

The chain links TRBV28 to TRBJ2-5; 9 positions agree with TRBD1. The CDR3 runs to 16 residues. The germline V gene encodes CDR1 MDHEN and CDR2 SYDVKM. V lost 5 bases and J lost 6; bases outside the gene matches: 13. CDR3 amino acids: CASSAGQGGKLKTQYF. In DNA form, the CDR3 reads TGTGCCAGCAGTGCGGGACAGGGAGGGAAGCTAAAGACCCAGTACTTC.

The sample holds a few counts of this clone. V gene TRBV11-2 combines with J gene TRBJ2-7, with D maybe TRBD1 (6 bases). CDR1 and CDR2 from the germline V gene are SGHAT and FQNNGV. Between the trimmed V and J ends, which lost 1 base and 6 bases, there was a span of 19 bases. The CDR3 length is 16 residues. CDR3 protein: CASSLGRGTYMGEQYF. CDR3 DNA: TGTGCCAGCAGCTTAGGTAGGGGGACGTACATGGGCGAGCAGTACTTC.

This chain joins TRBV5-1 and TRBJ1-4; 8 nucleotides match TRBD1. The CDR3 is 15 residues long. J gave up 7 bases and V 0 bases, and 5 bases lay outside the gene matches. The V gene's germline CDR1 is SGHRS and CDR2 YFSETQ. CDR3 residues: CASSLAGGAVEKLFF. The CDR3 DNA follows: TGCGCCAGCAGCTTGGCAGGGGGCGCAGTTGAAAAACTGTTTTTT. The full variable domain, completed using reference TRBV5-1 and TRBJ1-4, is KAGVTQTPRYLIKTRGQQVTLSCSPISGHRSVSWYQQTPGQGLQFLFEYFSETQRNKGNFPGRFSGRQFSNSRSEMNVSTLELGDSALYLCASSLAGGAVEKLFFGSGTQLSVL.

This clone was seen a single time. The genes are TRBV7-3 and TRBJ1-1; unclear D gene. V was shortened by 4 bases and J by 8 bases, with 20 bases between the two germline ends. This CDR3 is 15 amino acids long. Germline V gene data show CDR1 as SGHTA and CDR2 as FQGTGA. CDR3 bases: TGTGCCAGCAGCTCCAGCCCAGGTAACCTGGACGAAGCTTTCTTT. Its translation is CASSSSPGNLDEAFF.

This chain uses TRBV11-2 with TRBJ2-2; possible D gene TRBD1, 5 bases. Germline V gives CDR1 SGHAT, CDR2 FQNNGV. The CDR3 has 15 residues. Trimming cost V 6 bases and J 6 bases, with 17 bases left between them. CDR3 sequence: CASSSGPDTPGELFF. The CDR3 DNA follows: TGTGCCAGCAGTTCGGGCCCGGACACCCCCGGGGAGCTGTTTTTT.